The 8 T cell receptor beta chains in this list originate from one sample, sequenced in a study of blood T cell repertoires in COVID-19. The repertoire was sequenced with immunoSEQ multiplex PCR; TCRdb's copy has only in-frame clones and lacks some. Here the sample spans approximately 8,000 clones, more than 60% being singletons. Sequencing was done on a sample of peripheral blood. The receptors originated from a human donor in a cohort sampled during active COVID-19.

The chain joins TRBV27 to TRBJ2-1, with 7 bases fitting TRBD2. CDR1 and CDR2 from the germline V gene are MNHEY and SMNVEV (reference sequence). Trimming took 6 bases from V and 7 from J; bases not matched to a gene: 6. The CDR3 sequence is 13 residues long. The CDR3 DNA is TGTGCCAGCAGCCTTGGGGGGGAGAATGAGCAGTTCTTC. This gives the protein CASSLGGENEQFF.

This sequence joins TRBV6-5 and TRBJ2-7; TRBD1 matches at 9 bases. Germline V gene data show CDR1 as MNHEY and CDR2 as SVGAGI. This CDR3 spans 15 amino acids. Trimming cost V 0 bases and J 6 bases; bases outside gene matches: 6. CDR3 region: CASSYSAQGAGEQYF. The CDR3 DNA is TGTGCCAGCAGTTACTCGGCACAGGGGGCGGGCGAGCAGTACTTC.

The rearrangement links TRBV2 to TRBJ2-4; D is undetermined. This CDR3 has 12 residues. CDR1 and CDR2 from the germline V gene are SNHLY and FYNNEI. The V end lost 4 bases, the J end lost 6 bases, and 7 bases lay between the germline ends. The CDR3 here is CASSGQPNIQYF. The CDR3 DNA is TGTGCCAGCAGTGGACAACCAAACATTCAGTACTTC. Looking up the rest from reference TRBV2 and TRBJ2-4 gives the full variable domain: EPEVTQTPSHQVTQMGQEVILRCVPISNHLYFYWYRQILGQKVEFLVSFYNNEISEKSEIFDDQFSVERPDGSNFTLKIRSTKLEDSAMYFCASSGQPNIQYFGAGTRLSVL.

The rearrangement joins TRBV11-2 to TRBJ2-1; D is perhaps TRBD2 (6 bases). With 1 base removed from V and 11 bases from J, the gap between germline ends came to 12 bases. The CDR3 contains 13 residues. The germline CDR1 and CDR2 sequences are SGHAT and FQNNGV. The CDR3 nucleotides read TGTGCCAGCAGCTTAGGATTGGGGGGAAAGCAGTTCTTC. Translated, it gives CASSLGLGGKQFF.

This clone is medium-sized. The CDR3 sequence is CASSRQGWWTRDTEAFF. The CDR3 DNA sequence: TGTGCCAGCTCTCGACAGGGATGGTGGACGAGGGACACTGAAGCTTTCTTT. The chain has TRBV18 and TRBJ1-1; 7 bases agree with TRBD1. The CDR3 runs to 17 residues. Germline V gene lookup returns CDR1 KGHSH and CDR2 LQKENI. The J segment lost 3 bases and the V segment lost 6 bases, leaving 16 bases of the junction unmatched.

This chain uses TRBV28 with TRBJ2-3; possibly TRBD2 for D (5 bases). This CDR3 has 16 amino acids. The germline V gene has CDR1 MDHEN and CDR2 SYDVKM. V was trimmed by 2 bases and J by 3 bases, leaving 15 bases between them. The DNA of the CDR3 is TGTGCCAGCAGTTTACCCCCACAGCGGATAACAGATACGCAGTATTTT. Protein sequence: CASSLPPQRITDTQYF.

The table lists this clone with a count of one. The CDR3 nucleotides read TGTGCCAGCAGCGCCACTAGCGCACGCTACAATGAGCAGTTCTTC. This sequence encodes CASSATSARYNEQFF. The chain joins TRBV9 to TRBJ2-1; 7 bases align to TRBD2. CDR3 length: 15 amino acids. Germline CDR1 SGDLS, CDR2 YYNGEE. The ends lost 3 bases at V and 3 bases at J; junction bases unmatched: 6.

This chain connects TRBV9 to TRBJ2-7, with 8 bases aligning to TRBD2. CDR3 size: 14 residues. Germline CDR1 and CDR2: SGDLS and YYNGEE. V trimming: 4 bases; J trimming: 7 bases; junction bases outside the gene matches: 10. In nucleotides, the CDR3 is TGTGCCAGCAGCCTAAGCGGGACTAGTAAAGAGCAGTACTTC. Translation gives CASSLSGTSKEQYF.